This TCR beta chain was recorded in a study of blood T cell repertoires in COVID-19. Study-wide context: Samples representing acute and convalescent COVID-19 were sourced from the United States, Italy and Spain. The cDNA or gDNA used as material had been derived from T cells, B-cell-depleted T cells, or PBMCs.

Original processing notes: Amplification of reference gene primers was used by the study to estimate nucleated cell counts. The assay was immunoSEQ multiplex PCR, and TCRdb's table has in-frame clones only and misses some. The DNA was the basis for D and trimming; V, J and clone size are from that table. The sample holds just over 85,000 clones; 80% to 90% are singletons and the top ten take about 9.1%. This clone has a count of ten or more. CDR1 is MNHEY and CDR2 is SMNVEV in the germline V gene (reference sequence). The CDR3 covers 13 residues. Trimming stripped 8 bases from V and 0 bases from J, with 8 bases between.

This receptor was taken from a man over 45 with acute or convalescent COVID-19. The sample comprised peripheral blood. J is TRBJ2-4 and V is TRBV27; D unclear. The CDR3 spells CASGYKAKNIQYF. CDR3 nucleotide sequence: TGTGCCAGCGGTTATAAAGCCAAAAACATTCAGTACTTC.